Each of the 17 T cell receptor beta chains below was sequenced from the same sample in a study of blood T cells in healthy people across ages. Using a J-beta primer mix together with a sample-barcoded 5' primer, a second PCR was run for roughly 6 to 12 cycles. TCRdb ran MiXCR on the 5' RACE reads and lists one entry per CDR3 protein. The sample has about 650,000 distinct CDR3 sequences; approximately 52% are singletons. Sequencing input: blood. The receptors derive from a woman of 80 years or more in good health.

This clonotype was observed many times. The chain links TRBV5-1 to TRBJ2-3; D is uncertain. CDR1 and CDR2 from the germline V gene are SGHRS and YFSETQ. V was clipped by 0 bases and J by 2 bases, with 7 bases between them. This CDR3 has 14 amino acids. For the CDR3, the DNA is TGCGCCAGCAGCTTGGGGGCATTCACAGATACGCAGTATTTT. This sequence encodes CASSLGAFTDTQYF.

The CDR3 loop is CASRSLRLADEQYF. In nucleotides, the CDR3 is TGTGCCAGCAGATCCTTAAGGCTTGCCGATGAGCAGTACTTC. V is TRBV7-2 and J is TRBJ2-7; D gene ambiguous. CDR3 size: 14 residues. Germline-derived CDR1 and CDR2 are SGHTA and FQGNSA. V was pared by 6 bases and J by 7 bases, with 19 bases between.

This chain joins TRBV10-3 and TRBJ2-7, with a weak D call TRBD2 (7 bases). CDR1 is ENHRY and CDR2 is SYGVKD in the germline V gene. V was cut by 8 bases and J by 1 base, with 15 bases left in between. The CDR3 has 14 amino acids. The DNA for the CDR3 is TGTGCCATCTGCGCCGGGGGGCTATCCTACGAGCAGTACTTC. This translates into CAICAGGLSYEQYF.

The chain's CDR3 is CASSPKLAGGVQFF. As DNA, the CDR3 is TGTGCCAGCTCACCGAAGCTAGCGGGGGGTGTGCAGTTCTTC. The gene calls are TRBV18 and TRBJ2-1, with TRBD2 matching over 11 bases. The V segment lost 3 bases and the J segment 12 bases; nucleotides outside the gene matches: 7. This CDR3 is built from 14 residues. CDR1 is KGHSH and CDR2 is LQKENI in the germline V gene.

For this clonotype: A clone one base away is much larger, so this may be a read error. This chain uses TRBV28 with TRBJ2-4; weak D call: TRBD1 (5 bases). The assigned J gene may be wrong: the sequence end matches TRBJ2-7 better. The CDR3 consists of 14 residues. Germline-derived CDR1 and CDR2 are MDHEN and SYDVKM. In nucleotides, the CDR3 is TGTGCCAGCAGTTTTCCCAGGGATCACCACGAGCAGTACGTC. The encoded protein is CASSFPRDHHEQYV.

The chain recombines TRBV2 with TRBJ2-1; TRBD2 matches 12 bases. This CDR3 contains 15 residues. Germline V gene sequence: CDR1 SNHLY, CDR2 FYNNEI. The V and J ends lost 6 bases and 10 bases, in that order; junction bases with no gene match: 10. The CDR3 sequence: CASRLTSGRSGEQFF. As DNA, the CDR3 is TGTGCCAGCAGGTTGACTAGCGGGAGATCTGGCGAGCAGTTCTTC.

V gene TRBV7-7 combines with J gene TRBJ2-1; the match to TRBD2 covers 9 bases. V shed 5 bases, J shed 8 bases, and the junction held 4 bases outside the gene matches. Germline CDR1 is SSHAT and CDR2 is FNYEAQ (reference sequence). This CDR3 comprises 13 residues. CDR3 DNA sequence: TGTGCCAGCAGCCCGGGGACTAGCTATGAGCAGTTCTTC. Amino acid sequence: CASSPGTSYEQFF.

This clonotype was detected once. At one of its ends the junction is not consistent with the germline gene, which may arise from a read error. V usage is TRBV3-1 and J usage is TRBJ2-1, with 7 bases lining up with TRBD2. From germline, CDR1 is LGHDT and CDR2 YNNKEL (reference sequence). The CDR3 consists of 20 residues. The CDR3 reads CASSQGPRTTGRGVYNAQFF. CDR3 bases: TGTGCCAGCAGCCAAGGTCCGCGGACAACGGGTCGGGGGGTGTACAATGCGCAGTTCTTC.

This chain uses TRBV7-9 with TRBJ2-3, with unresolved D. This CDR3 comprises 14 residues. Germline assignment: CDR1 SEHNR and CDR2 FQNEAQ (reference sequence). The V and J ends lost 6 bases and 0 bases respectively, with 10 bases between them. CDR3 DNA: TGTGCCAGCAGTAAAGTCTCTAGCACAGATACGCAGTATTTT. Residues: CASSKVSSTDTQYF. Using reference TRBV7-9 and TRBJ2-3 for the parts outside the CDR3, the full variable domain is DTGVSQNPRHKITKRGQNVTFRCDPISEHNRLYWYRQTLGQGPEFLTYFQNEAQLEKSRLLSDRFSAERPKGSFSTLEIQRTEQGDSAMYLCASSKVSSTDTQYFGPGTRLTVL.

The gene calls are TRBV29-1 and TRBJ1-2, with TRBD1 matching 7 bases. The CDR3 covers 13 residues. Germline V gene lookup returns CDR1 SQVTM and CDR2 ANQGSEA. V lost 0 bases and J lost 8; bases outside the gene matches: 6. The CDR3 DNA is TGCAGCGTTGAAGAGGGGACAGTGAGGGGCTACACCTTC. Its protein product is CSVEEGTVRGYTF.

The table lists this clonotype with a few counts. V usage is TRBV5-1 and J usage is TRBJ2-7, with TRBD1 identical over 8 bases. CDR1 is SGHRS, CDR2 YFSETQ, per germline. This CDR3 is 14 amino acids long. Trimming cost V 0 bases and J 7 bases; bases outside gene matches: 6. The CDR3 DNA sequence: TGCGCCAGCAGCTTGGCGGGACAGGACAATGAGCAGTACTTC. Translated, it gives CASSLAGQDNEQYF.

This chain links TRBV2 with TRBJ2-4; either TRBD1 or TRBD2 may fit D (6 bases each). V lost 2 bases, J lost 12 bases, and 11 bases lay in between. There are 12 residues in the CDR3. Germline-derived CDR1 and CDR2 are SNHLY and FYNNEI. The CDR3 reads CASSEIWGAQYF. CDR3 bases: TGTGCCAGCAGTGAAATTTGGGGGGCTCAGTACTTC.

A remark on this clonotype: This may stem from a read error, because a much larger clone lies one nucleotide away. The chain is built from TRBV29-1 and TRBJ2-7; TRBD1 might be the D (6 bases). V lost 7 bases to trimming and J lost 4 bases, with 11 bases between them. Germline CDR1 reads SQVTM; CDR2 reads ANQGSEA. The CDR3 extends over 11 amino acids. CDR3 sequence (DNA): TGCAGCGGTGCTGGGACATACGAGCAGTACTTC. Residues: CSGAGTYEQYF.

V is TRBV7-9 and J is TRBJ2-7; 7 nucleotides line up with TRBD1. The CDR3 loop spans 14 amino acids. The germline V gene encodes CDR1 SEHNR and CDR2 FQNEAQ (reference sequence). V shed 3 bases and J 0 bases; nucleotides not matched to a gene: 2. The CDR3 is CASSFDRDSYEQYF. In DNA form, the CDR3 reads TGTGCCAGCAGCTTTGACAGGGACTCCTACGAGCAGTACTTC.

The chain links TRBV4-1 to TRBJ1-5; D might be TRBD1 (5 bases). Germline V gene data show CDR1 as MGHRA and CDR2 as YSYEKL. This CDR3 has 15 amino acids. The V gene lost 0 bases and the J gene lost 5 bases, with 11 bases spanning the gap. Here the CDR3 reads CASSQEGQGDQPQHF. Here the CDR3 DNA reads TGCGCCAGCAGCCAAGAGGGGCAGGGAGATCAGCCCCAGCATTTT.

The rearrangement joins TRBV27 to TRBJ1-2; D unresolved. The V gene's germline CDR1 is MNHEY and CDR2 SMNVEV (reference sequence). V gave up 0 bases and J gave up 8 bases, with 16 bases separating them. There are 15 residues in the CDR3. The DNA for the CDR3 is TGTGCCAGCAGTTTATCCACAGTCTCGCCTCTCGGCTACACCTTC. Translated, it gives CASSLSTVSPLGYTF.

The table lists this clonotype with a few counts. The chain uses TRBV20-1 and TRBJ2-4; D not resolved. Trimming took 0 bases from V and 0 from J, leaving 12 bases between them. Germline V gene lookup returns CDR1 DFQATT and CDR2 SNEGSKA (reference sequence). The CDR3 runs to 16 residues. Here the CDR3 DNA reads TGCAGTGCTAGAGATAAGGAGCTCCTAGCCAAAAACATTCAGTACTTC. Translation: CSARDKELLAKNIQYF.